This T cell receptor beta chain was profiled in a study of T-cell memory formation after mild COVID-19. Overall study: In these data, TCR clusters were largely donor specific.

Germline CDR1 GTSNPN, CDR2 SVGIG (reference sequence). V gave up 3 bases and J gave up 6 bases; unmatched junction bases: 5. The CDR3 is made up of 12 amino acids. Study results and limitations: Second-wave clones with a day 37 peak had unconfirmed SARS-CoV-2 specificity. CD8+ contracting clones occupied EMRA, while CD4+ ones occupied mainly CM and EM.

TCR alpha and TCR beta cDNA libraries with sample barcodes and UMIs came from 5'RACE using constant-segment primers. A single record per CDR3 protein comes from TCRdb applying MiXCR to the 5' RACE reads. The data show fewer than 700,000 distinct CDR3 sequences, approximately 19% seen once. A few counts support this clonotype. Its antigen is not identified. Sample: PBMCs or a T cell subset sorted from them (not recorded which). V is TRBV30 and J is TRBJ2-7, with 7 bases identical to TRBD2. The source of this sequence is an adult woman who had mild COVID-19 (a few samples of this study predate the infection). Cell type and time point are not known. CDR3 nucleotide sequence: TGTGCCTGGAGGAGACTAGCAACCGAGCAGTACTTC. It specifies CAWRRLATEQYF.